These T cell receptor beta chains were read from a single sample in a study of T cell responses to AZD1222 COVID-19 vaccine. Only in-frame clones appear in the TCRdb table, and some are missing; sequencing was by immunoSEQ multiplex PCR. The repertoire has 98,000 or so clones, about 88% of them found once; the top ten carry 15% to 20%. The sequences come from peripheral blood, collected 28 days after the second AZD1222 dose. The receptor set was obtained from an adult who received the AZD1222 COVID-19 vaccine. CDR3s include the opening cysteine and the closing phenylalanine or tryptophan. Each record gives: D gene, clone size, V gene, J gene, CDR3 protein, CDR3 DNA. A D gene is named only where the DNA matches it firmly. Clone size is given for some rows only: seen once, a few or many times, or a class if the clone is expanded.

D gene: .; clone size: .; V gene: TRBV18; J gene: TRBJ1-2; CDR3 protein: CASSPQDSNYGYTF; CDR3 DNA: TGTGCCAGCTCACCACAGGACAGTAACTATGGCTACACCTTC
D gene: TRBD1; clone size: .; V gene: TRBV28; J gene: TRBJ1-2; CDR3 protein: CASSGQGLYGYTF; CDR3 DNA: TGTGCCAGCAGCGGACAGGGGCTCTATGGCTACACCTTC
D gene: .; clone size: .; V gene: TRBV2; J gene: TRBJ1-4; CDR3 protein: CASRSGITFTNEKLFF; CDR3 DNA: TGTGCCAGCAGATCGGGTATAACTTTTACTAATGAAAAACTGTTTTTT
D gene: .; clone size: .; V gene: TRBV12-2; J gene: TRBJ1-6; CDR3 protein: CASRLDRQGQGCSPLHF; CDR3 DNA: TGTGCAAGTCGCTTAGACAGACAGGGACAGGGTTGTTCACCCCTCCACTTT
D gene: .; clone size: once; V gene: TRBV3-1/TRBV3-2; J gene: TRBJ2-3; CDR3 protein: CASRRGATTDTQYF; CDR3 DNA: TGTGCCAGCAGACGGGGGGCCACCACAGATACGCAGTATTTT
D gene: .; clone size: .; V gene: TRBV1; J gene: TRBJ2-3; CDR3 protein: CTSSQAGGSFFTDTQYF; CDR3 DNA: TGCACCAGCAGCCAGGCGGGCGGGAGCTTCTTCACAGATACGCAGTATTTT
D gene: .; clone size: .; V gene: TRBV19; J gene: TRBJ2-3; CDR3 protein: CASSTTRTDTQYF; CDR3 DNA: TGTGCCAGTAGTACGACTCGGACAGATACGCAGTATTTT
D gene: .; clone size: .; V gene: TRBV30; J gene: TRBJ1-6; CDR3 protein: CACRLQWHNSPLHF; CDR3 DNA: TGTGCCTGTAGACTCCAATGGCATAATTCACCCCTCCACTTT
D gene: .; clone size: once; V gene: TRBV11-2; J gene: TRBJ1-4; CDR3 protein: CASSLDDRLNEKLFF; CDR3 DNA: TGTGCCAGCAGCTTAGATGACAGACTTAATGAAAAACTGTTTTTT
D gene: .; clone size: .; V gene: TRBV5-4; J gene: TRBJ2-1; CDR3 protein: CASSSYNEQFF; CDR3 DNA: TGTGCCAGCAGCTCCTACAATGAGCAGTTCTTC
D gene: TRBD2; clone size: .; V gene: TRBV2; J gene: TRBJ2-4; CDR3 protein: CASSKLAGENIQYF; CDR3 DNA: TGTGCCAGCAGTAAACTAGCGGGAGAAAACATTCAGTACTTC
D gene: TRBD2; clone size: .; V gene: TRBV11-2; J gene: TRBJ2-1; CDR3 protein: CARRGGRANEQFF; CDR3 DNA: TGTGCCCGAAGGGGCGGGAGGGCAAATGAGCAGTTCTTC
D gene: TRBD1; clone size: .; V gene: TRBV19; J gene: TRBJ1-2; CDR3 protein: CASTLGTGGQANYGYTF; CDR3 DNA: TGTGCCAGTACCCTCGGGACAGGGGGACAAGCGAACTATGGCTACACCTTC
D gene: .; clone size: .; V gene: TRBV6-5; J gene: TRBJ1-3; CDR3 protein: CASSYRPVPSGNTIYF; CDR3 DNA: TGTGCCAGCAGTTACCGACCCGTCCCCTCTGGAAACACCATATATTTT
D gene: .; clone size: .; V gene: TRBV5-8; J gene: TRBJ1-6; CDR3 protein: CASSLEQGNSPLHF; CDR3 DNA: TGTGCCAGCAGCTTGGAGCAGGGTAATTCACCCCTCCACTTT
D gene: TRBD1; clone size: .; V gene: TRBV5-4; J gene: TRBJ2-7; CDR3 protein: CASSPRTGINEQYF; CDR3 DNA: TGTGCCAGCAGCCCCAGGACAGGGATCAACGAGCAGTACTTC